Described below is a single T cell receptor beta chain sequence and its context. No antigen is known for it. V lost 2 bases and J 0 bases, leaving 5 bases between the germline ends. The CDR3 consists of 15 residues. The germline V gene encodes CDR1 MNHEY and CDR2 SMNVEV (reference sequence). Repertoires were generated with immunoSEQ multiplex PCR, while TCRdb's copy carries only in-frame clones and drops some. The data show approximately 140,000 clones, approximately 86% seen once. Healthy donors had no documented immune events, such as infections, while sampled. This entry comes from a study of identifying expanded T cells in peripheral blood. General study findings and limits: Two-week clone count variance significantly increased as total template count grew. Differentially abundant clones: 0.95 to 1.5 between replicates, around 17 at around 14 days, approximately 19 at four.

This receptor was taken from a person between 18 and 70 years old in good health. The rearrangement links TRBV27 to TRBJ2-6; D remains unclear. Material: blood. CDR3: CASSLGVSGANVLTF. The CDR3 DNA sequence: TGTGCCAGCAGTTTAGGGGTCTCTGGGGCCAACGTCCTGACTTTC.